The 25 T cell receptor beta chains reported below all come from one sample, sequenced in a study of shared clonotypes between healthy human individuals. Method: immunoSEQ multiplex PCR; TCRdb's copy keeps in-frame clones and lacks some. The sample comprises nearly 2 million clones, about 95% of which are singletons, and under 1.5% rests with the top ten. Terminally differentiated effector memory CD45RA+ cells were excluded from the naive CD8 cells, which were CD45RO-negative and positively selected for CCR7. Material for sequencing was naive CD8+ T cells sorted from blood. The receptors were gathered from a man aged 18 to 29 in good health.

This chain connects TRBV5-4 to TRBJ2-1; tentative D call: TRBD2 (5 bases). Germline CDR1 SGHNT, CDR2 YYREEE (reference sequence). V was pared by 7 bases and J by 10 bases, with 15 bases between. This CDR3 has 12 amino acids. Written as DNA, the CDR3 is TGTGCCAGCTTCCTCTCCGGAGGAGAGCAGTTCTTC. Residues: CASFLSGGEQFF. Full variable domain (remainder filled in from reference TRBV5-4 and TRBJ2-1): ETGVTQSPTHLIKTRGQQVTLRCSSQSGHNTVSWYQQALGQGPQFIFQYYREEENGRGNFPPRFSGLQFPNYSSELNVNALELDDSALYLCASFLSGGEQFFGPGTRLTVL.

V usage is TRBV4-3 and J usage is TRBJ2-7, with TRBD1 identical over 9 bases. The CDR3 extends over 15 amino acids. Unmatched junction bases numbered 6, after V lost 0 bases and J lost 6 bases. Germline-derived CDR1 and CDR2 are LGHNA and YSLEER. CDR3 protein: CASSQDSQGAREQYF. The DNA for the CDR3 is TGCGCCAGCAGCCAAGATTCACAGGGGGCGCGCGAGCAGTACTTC.

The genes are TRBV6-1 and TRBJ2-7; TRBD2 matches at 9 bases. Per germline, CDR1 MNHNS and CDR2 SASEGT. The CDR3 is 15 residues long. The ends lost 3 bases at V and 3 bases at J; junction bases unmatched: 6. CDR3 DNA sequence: TGTGCCAGCAGTGAGGATCCTAGCGGGATCTACGAGCAGTACTTC. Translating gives CASSEDPSGIYEQYF.

The CDR3 region is CASRRTGVEYGYTF. For the CDR3, the DNA is TGCGCCAGCAGACGGACAGGGGTAGAATATGGCTACACCTTC. This sequence joins TRBV5-1 and TRBJ1-2, with TRBD1 matching over 9 bases. Germline V lookup: CDR1 SGHRS, CDR2 YFSETQ. The CDR3 covers 14 residues. V lost 5 bases and J lost 5; bases outside the gene matches: 7.

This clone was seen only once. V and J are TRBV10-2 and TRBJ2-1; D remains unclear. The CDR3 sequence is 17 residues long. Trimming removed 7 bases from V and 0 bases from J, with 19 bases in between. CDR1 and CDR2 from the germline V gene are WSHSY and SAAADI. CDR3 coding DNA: TGCGCCAGCATAGATACGATGACTCTAAGCTCCTACAATGAGCAGTTCTTC. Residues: CASIDTMTLSSYNEQFF.

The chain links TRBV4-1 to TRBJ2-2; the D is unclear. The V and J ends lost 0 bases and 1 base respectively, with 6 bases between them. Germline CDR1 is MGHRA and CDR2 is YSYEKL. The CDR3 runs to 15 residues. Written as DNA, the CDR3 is TGCGCCAGCAGCCAAGATAGCCGGAACACCGGGGAGCTGTTTTTT. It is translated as CASSQDSRNTGELFF.

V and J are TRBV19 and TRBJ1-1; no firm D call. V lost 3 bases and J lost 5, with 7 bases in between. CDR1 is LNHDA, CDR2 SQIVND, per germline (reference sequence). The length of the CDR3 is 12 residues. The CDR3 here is CASSIRETEAFF. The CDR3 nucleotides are TGTGCCAGTAGTATCCGGGAGACTGAAGCTTTCTTT. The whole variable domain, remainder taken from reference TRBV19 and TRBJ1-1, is DGGITQSPKYLFRKEGQNVTLSCEQNLNHDAMYWYRQDPGQGLRLIYYSQIVNDFQKGDIAEGYSVSREKKESFPLTVTSAQKNPTAFYLCASSIRETEAFFGQGTRLTVV.

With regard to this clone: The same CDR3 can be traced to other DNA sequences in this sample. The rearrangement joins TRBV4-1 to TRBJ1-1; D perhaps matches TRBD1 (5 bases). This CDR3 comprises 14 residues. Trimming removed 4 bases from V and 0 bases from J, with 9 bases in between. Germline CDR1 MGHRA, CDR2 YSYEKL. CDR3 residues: CASSPGLLNTEAFF. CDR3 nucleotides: TGCGCCAGCAGCCCGGGACTCCTGAACACTGAAGCTTTCTTT.

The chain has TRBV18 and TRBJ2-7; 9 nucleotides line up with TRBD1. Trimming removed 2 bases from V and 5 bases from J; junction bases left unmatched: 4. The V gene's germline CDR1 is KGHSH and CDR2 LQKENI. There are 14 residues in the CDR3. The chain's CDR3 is CASSPSGQGHEQYF. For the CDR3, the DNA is TGTGCCAGCTCACCATCCGGACAGGGGCACGAGCAGTACTTC.

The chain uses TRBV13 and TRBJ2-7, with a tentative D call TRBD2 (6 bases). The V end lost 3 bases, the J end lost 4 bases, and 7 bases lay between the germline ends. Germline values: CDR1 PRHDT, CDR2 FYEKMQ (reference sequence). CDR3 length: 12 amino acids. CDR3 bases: TGTGCCAGCAGCTTTGGGGGGTACGAGCAGTACTTC. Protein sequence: CASSFGGYEQYF.

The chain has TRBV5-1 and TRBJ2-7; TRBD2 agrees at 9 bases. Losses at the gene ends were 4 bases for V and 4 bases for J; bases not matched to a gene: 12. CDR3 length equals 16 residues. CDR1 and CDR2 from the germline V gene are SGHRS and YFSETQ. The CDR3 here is CASSPRLAEGTYEQYF. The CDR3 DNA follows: TGCGCCAGCAGCCCCCGACTAGCGGAAGGCACTTACGAGCAGTACTTC.

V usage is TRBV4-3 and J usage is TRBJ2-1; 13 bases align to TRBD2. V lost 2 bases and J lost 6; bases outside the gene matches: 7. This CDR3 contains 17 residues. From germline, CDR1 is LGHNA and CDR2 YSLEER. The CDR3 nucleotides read TGCGCCAGCAGCCAACCGGGACTAGCGGGACCCCTCAATGAGCAGTTCTTC. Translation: CASSQPGLAGPLNEQFF.

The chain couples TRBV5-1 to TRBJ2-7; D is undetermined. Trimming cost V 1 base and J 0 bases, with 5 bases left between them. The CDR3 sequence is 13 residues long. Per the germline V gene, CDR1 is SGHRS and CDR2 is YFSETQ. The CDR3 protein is CASSLSFSYEQYF. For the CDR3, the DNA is TGCGCCAGCAGCTTGAGCTTCTCCTACGAGCAGTACTTC.

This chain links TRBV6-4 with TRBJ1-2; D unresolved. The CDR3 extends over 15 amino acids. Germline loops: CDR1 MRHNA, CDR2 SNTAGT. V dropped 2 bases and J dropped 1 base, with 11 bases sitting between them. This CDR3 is CASSDLRQLNYGYTF. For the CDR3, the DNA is TGTGCCAGCAGTGACCTGAGGCAGCTTAACTATGGCTACACCTTC.

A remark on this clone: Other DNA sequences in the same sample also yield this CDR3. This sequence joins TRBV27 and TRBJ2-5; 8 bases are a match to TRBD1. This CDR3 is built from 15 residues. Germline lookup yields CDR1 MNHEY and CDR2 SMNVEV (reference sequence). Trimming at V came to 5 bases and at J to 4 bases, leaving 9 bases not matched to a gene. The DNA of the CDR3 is TGTGCCAGCAGTCTCTCGACAGGGGAAGGAGAGACCCAGTACTTC. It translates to CASSLSTGEGETQYF.

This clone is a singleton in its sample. This chain's CDR3 is CASSTDRDEQYF. CDR3 nucleotides: TGTGCCAGCAGCACGGACAGGGACGAGCAGTACTTC. This chain links TRBV28 with TRBJ2-7, with 8 bases fitting TRBD1. Unmatched junction bases numbered 3, after V lost 6 bases and J lost 5 bases. CDR1 and CDR2 from the germline V gene are MDHEN and SYDVKM. The CDR3 has 12 amino acids.

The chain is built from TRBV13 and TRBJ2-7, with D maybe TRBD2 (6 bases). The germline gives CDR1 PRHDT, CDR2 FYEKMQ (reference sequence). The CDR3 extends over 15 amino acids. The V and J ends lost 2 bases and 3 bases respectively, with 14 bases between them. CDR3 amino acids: CASSLTGEIHYEQYF. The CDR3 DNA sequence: TGTGCCAGCAGCTTAACGGGAGAGATACACTACGAGCAGTACTTC.

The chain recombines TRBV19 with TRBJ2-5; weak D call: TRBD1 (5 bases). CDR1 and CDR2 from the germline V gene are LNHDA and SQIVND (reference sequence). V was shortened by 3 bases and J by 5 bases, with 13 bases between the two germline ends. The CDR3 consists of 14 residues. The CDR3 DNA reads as TGTGCCAGTAGTATGTCTGCAGGGTTGGAGACCCAGTACTTC. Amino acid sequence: CASSMSAGLETQYF.

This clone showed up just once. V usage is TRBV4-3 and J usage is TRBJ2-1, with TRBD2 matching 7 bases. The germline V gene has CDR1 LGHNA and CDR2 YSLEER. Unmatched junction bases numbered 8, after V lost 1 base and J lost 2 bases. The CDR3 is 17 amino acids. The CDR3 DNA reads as TGCGCCAGCAGCCAAGGTGAGAGCGGGGCGACCTACAATGAGCAGTTCTTC. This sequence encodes CASSQGESGATYNEQFF.

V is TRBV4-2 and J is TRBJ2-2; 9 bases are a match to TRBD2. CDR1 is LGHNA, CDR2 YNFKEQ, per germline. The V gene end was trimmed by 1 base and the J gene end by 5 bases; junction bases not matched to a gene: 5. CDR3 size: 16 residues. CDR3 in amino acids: CASSQGLAVITGELFF. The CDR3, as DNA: TGTGCCAGCAGCCAAGGACTAGCGGTCATAACCGGGGAGCTGTTTTTT.

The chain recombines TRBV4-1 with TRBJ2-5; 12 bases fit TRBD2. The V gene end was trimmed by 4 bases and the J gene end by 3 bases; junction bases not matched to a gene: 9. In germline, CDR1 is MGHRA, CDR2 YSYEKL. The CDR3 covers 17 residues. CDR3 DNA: TGCGCCAGCAGCCTCGGGACTAGCGGGTGGGGCGAAGAGACCCAGTACTTC. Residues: CASSLGTSGWGEETQYF.

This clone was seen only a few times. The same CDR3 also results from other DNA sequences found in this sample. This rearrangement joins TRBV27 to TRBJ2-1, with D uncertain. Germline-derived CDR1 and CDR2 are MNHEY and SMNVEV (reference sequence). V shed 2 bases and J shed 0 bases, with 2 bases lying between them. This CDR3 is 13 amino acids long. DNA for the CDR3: TGTGCCAGCAGTTTAAGCTCCTACAATGAGCAGTTCTTC. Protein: CASSLSSYNEQFF.

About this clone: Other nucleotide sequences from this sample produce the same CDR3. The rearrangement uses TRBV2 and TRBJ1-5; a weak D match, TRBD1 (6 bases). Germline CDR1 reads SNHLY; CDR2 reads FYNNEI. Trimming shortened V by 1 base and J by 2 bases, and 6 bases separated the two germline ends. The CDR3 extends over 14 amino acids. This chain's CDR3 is CASSEGQGNQPQHF. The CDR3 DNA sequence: TGTGCCAGCAGTGAAGGACAGGGCAATCAGCCCCAGCATTTT.

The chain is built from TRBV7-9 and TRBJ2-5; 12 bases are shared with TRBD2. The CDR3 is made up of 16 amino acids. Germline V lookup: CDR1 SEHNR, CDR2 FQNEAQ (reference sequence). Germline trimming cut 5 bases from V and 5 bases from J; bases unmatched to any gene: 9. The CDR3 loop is CASSQLAGGQVETQYF. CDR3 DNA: TGTGCCAGCAGCCAACTAGCGGGGGGTCAGGTGGAGACCCAGTACTTC.

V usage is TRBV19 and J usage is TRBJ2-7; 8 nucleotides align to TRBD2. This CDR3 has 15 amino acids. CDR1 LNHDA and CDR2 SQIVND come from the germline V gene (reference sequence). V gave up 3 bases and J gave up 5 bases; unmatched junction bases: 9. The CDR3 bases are TGTGCCAGTAGTATTTCAGCGGGAGCTCTTGACGAGCAGTACTTC. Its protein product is CASSISAGALDEQYF.